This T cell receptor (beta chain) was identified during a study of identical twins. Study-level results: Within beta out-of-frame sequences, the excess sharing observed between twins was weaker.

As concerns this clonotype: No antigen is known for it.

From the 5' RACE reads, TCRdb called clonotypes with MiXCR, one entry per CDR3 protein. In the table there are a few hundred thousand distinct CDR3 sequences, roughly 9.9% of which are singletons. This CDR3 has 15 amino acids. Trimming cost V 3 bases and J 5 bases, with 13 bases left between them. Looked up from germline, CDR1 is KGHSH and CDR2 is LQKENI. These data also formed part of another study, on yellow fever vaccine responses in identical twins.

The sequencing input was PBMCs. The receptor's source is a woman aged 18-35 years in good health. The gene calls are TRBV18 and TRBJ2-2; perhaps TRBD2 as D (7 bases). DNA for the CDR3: TGTGCCAGCTCACCGGCGGGGGCCGTAACCGGGGAGCTGTTTTTT. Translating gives CASSPAGAVTGELFF.